The present entry profiles one T cell receptor beta chain with its context. In the source study's methods: Nucleated cell number was recorded as an estimate derived from reference gene primer amplification. The repertoire was sequenced with immunoSEQ multiplex PCR; TCRdb's copy has only in-frame clones and lacks some. The DNA was the basis for D and trimming; V, J and clone size are from that table. The table lists 63,000 or so clones, more than 70% of them singletons. This entry comes from a study of blood T cell repertoires in COVID-19. Overall study context: Specimens from acute and convalescent COVID-19 originated in the United States, Italy and Spain. PBMCs, B-cell-depleted T cells, or T cells provided the cDNA or gDNA that made up the material.

The CDR3 runs to 15 residues. V shed 5 bases, J shed 7 bases, and the junction held 4 bases outside the gene matches. Germline-derived CDR1 and CDR2 are SGHTA and FQGNSA. Sequenced: peripheral blood. This rearrangement joins TRBV7-2 to TRBJ2-1; 14 positions agree with TRBD2. The source of this sequence is a human donor in a cohort sampled during active COVID-19. CDR3: CASSRLAGGWNEQFF. The DNA for the CDR3 is TGTGCCAGCAGCAGACTAGCGGGAGGGTGGAATGAGCAGTTCTTC.